This T cell receptor (beta chain) stems from a study of cytomegalovirus exposure and HLA in healthy donors. Primers included in the PCR were 60 Vbeta and 13 Jbeta primers. TCRdb keeps only in-frame clones here, not all; method: immunoSEQ multiplex PCR. The table shows tens of thousands of clones, with roughly nine tenths occurring only once. The germline V and J ends were trimmed by 2 bases and 5 bases, with 12 bases remaining between them. From germline, CDR1 is SGHTA and CDR2 FQGNSA. This CDR3 has 15 amino acids. The sample holds one count of this clone. The origin of this receptor is a woman aged 18-35 years in good health and CMV-seronegative. The sequenced sample consisted of PBMCs. The chain is built from TRBV7-2 and TRBJ2-2, with D possibly being TRBD2 (6 bases). The CDR3 region is CASSLKAGWTGELFF. The CDR3 DNA reads as TGTGCCAGCAGCTTAAAGGCGGGATGGACCGGGGAGCTGTTTTTT. Drawing the rest from reference TRBV7-2 and TRBJ2-2, the complete variable domain is GAGVSQSPSNKVTEKGKDVELRCDPISGHTALYWYRQSLGQGLEFLIYFQGNSAPDKSGLPSDRFSAERTGGSVSTLTIQRTQQEDSAVYLCASSLKAGWTGELFFGEGSRLTVL.